This T cell receptor (beta chain) comes out of a study of cytomegalovirus exposure and HLA in healthy donors. The germline V and J ends were trimmed by 4 bases and 7 bases, with 14 bases remaining between them. This CDR3 has 13 residues. Germline CDR1 is WNHNN and CDR2 is SYGVQD (reference sequence). PCR employed 60 Vbeta and 13 Jbeta primers. Sequencing used immunoSEQ multiplex PCR; TCRdb keeps in-frame clones, though not all of them. The sample contains over 150,000 clones, over 70% of which appear only once. Study-level findings and limits: Previously analyzed data showed that most TCR beta V segments were productive at a frequency of about 90% or about 30%. Researchers reported in a later analysis that common viral pathogens appeared linked to several top clusters. Rare TCR sequences dominated, though some public TCRs recurred in many donors.

This clone was seen only once. Antigen: not known. Input material: PBMCs. This receptor was taken from a male donor in good health and CMV-seropositive. The chain couples TRBV10-1 to TRBJ2-7; tentative D call: TRBD2 (5 bases). The CDR3 DNA reads TGCGCCAGCAGTGTGGACGCCGGCGGGGAGCAGTACTTC. Protein product: CASSVDAGGEQYF.